This note documents a single T cell receptor beta chain sequence. It has no known antigen specificity. Base qualities are not recorded, but no much larger clone differs from it by a single base. TCRbeta CDR3 regions were amplified from genomic DNA using the immunoSEQ Assay, a bias-controlled multiplex PCR. Regarding the original processing steps: The number of nucleated cells in each sample was estimated by amplification of reference gene primers within the assay. To quantify the absolute abundance of each unique TCRbeta CDR3 rearrangement, sequence reads were collapsed and filtered. Productive Simpson clonality was computed per sample as the square root of Simpson's diversity index over productive rearrangements. TCRdb mirrors the immuneACCESS table, restricted to in-frame sequences. Some clones are absent from its copies; in checked studies, under half trace to an unresolved V gene, and the reason for the others is unknown. That table is the source of V, J and clone size, and D and trimming were worked out from the DNA. The sample table shows about 280,000 clones, and around 82% are seen once. The leading ten clones occupy 8.5% to 9.5% of the sample.

These data originate in a study of blood T cell repertoires in COVID-19 (dated by TCRdb to 2019 to 2021). General notes on the study: Collaborator samples came from the United States, Italy and Spain and covered acute and convalescent phases of COVID-19. The dataset comprised deeply sampled blood TCRbeta repertoires from subjects exposed to, actively infected with, or recovered from COVID-19. The material from the prospective study consisted of cDNA or gDNA derived from T cells, B-cell-depleted T cells, or PBMCs. Where available, HLA class I and class II types were obtained from metadata supplied by the sample provider rather than from assay-based typing. The repertoires were released in a freely available public database meant as a resource for research on the immune response to SARS-CoV-2. Samples came from the ongoing ImmuneRACE study (first 160 participants) plus 1,254 subjects from 6 global collaborators. Nearly every sample came with metadata listing a de-identified subject ID, COVID-19 status, age in years and sex.

A second Seattle source provided samples from volunteer blood donors who had recovered from COVID-19. Collaborating institutions collected whole blood in K2EDTA tubes following their own protocols. Collaborator samples were shipped for TCRbeta analysis as frozen whole blood, isolated PBMCs, or DNA extracted from either sample type. The germline V and J ends show losses of 4 bases and 3 bases respectively, and no gene match explains 5 bases of the junction. CDR1 and CDR2, looked up from the germline V gene, are SGDLS and YYNGEE. Counted from cysteine to phenylalanine, this CDR3 has 16 amino acids. The kept DNA is CDR3 alone, 48 bases in frame from the first base. Paper-wide results and their limitations: Clinical and demographic metadata were provided uncurated, with the amount varying by source and participant.

The chain couples TRBV9 to TRBJ2-7; the central 15 bases match TRBD2. The TCR originated in a woman aged 45-59 years who had recovered from COVID-19. The sequencing sample was made of peripheral blood. The sequence in DNA is TGTGCCAGCAGCCCGGGGACTAGCGGGAGGTTCTACGAGCAGTACTTC. It specifies CASSPGTSGRFYEQYF.